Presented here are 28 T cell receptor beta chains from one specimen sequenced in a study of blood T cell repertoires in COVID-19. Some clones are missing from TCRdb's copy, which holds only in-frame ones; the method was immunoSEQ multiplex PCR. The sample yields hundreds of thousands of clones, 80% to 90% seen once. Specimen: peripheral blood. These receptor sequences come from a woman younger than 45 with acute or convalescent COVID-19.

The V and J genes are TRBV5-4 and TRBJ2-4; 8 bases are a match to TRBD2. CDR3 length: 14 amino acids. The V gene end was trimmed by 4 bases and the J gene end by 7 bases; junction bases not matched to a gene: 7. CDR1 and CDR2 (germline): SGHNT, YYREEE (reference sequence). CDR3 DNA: TGTGCCAGCAGCCCGGGACTAGGGGGGAACATTCAGTACTTC. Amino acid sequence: CASSPGLGGNIQYF.

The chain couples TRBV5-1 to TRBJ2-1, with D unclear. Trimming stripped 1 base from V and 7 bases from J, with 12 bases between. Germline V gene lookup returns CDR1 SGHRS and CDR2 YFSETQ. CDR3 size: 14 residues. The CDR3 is CASSLQRSENEQFF. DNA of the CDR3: TGCGCCAGCAGCTTGCAACGCAGTGAAAATGAGCAGTTCTTC.

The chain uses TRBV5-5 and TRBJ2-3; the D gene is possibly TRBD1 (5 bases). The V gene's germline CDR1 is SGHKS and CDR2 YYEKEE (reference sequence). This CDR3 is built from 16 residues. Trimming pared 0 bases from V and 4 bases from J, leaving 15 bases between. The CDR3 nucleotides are TGTGCCAGCAGCTTGGAACCAGGGTTTATCCCAGATACGCAGTATTTT. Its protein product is CASSLEPGFIPDTQYF.

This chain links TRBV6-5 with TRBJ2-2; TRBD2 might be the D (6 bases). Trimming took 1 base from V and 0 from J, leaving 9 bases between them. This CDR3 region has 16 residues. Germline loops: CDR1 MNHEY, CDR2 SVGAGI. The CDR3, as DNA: TGTGCCAGCAGTTACTTCGGGGGAGCGAACACCGGGGAGCTGTTTTTT. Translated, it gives CASSYFGGANTGELFF.

CDR3 in amino acids: CATSRAPPDEQFF. CDR3 coding DNA: TGTGCCACCAGCAGAGCCCCACCGGATGAGCAGTTCTTC. The chain is built from TRBV15 and TRBJ2-1; unclear D gene. Per germline, CDR1 LNHNV and CDR2 YYDKDF (reference sequence). The CDR3 is 13 residues long. Trimming left V 1 base short and J 8 bases short, with 9 bases between.

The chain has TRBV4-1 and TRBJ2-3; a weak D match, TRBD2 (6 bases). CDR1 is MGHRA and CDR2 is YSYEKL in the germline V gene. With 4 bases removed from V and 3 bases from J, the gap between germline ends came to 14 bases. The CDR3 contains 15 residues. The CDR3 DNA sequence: TGCGCCAGCAGCCCGACTAGAGGTTGGACAGATACGCAGTATTTT. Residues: CASSPTRGWTDTQYF.

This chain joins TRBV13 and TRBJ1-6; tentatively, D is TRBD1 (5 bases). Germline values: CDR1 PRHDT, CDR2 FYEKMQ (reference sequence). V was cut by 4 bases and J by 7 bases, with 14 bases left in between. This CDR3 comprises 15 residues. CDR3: CASSYRRTLNSPLHF. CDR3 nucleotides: TGTGCCAGCAGCTATAGAAGGACATTGAATTCACCCCTCCACTTT.

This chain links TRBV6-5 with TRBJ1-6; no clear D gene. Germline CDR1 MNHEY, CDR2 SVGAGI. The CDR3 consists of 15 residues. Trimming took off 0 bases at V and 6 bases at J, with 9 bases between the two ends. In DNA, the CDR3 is TGTGCCAGCAGTTACTCGAACCCGGGTAATTCACCCCTCCACTTT. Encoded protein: CASSYSNPGNSPLHF.

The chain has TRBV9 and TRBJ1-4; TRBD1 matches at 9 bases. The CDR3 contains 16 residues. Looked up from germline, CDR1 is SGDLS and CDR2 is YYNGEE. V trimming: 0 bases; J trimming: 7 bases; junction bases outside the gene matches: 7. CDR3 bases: TGTGCCAGCAGCGTAGAGACCGGGACAGGGTTTGAAAAACTGTTTTTT. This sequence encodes CASSVETGTGFEKLFF.

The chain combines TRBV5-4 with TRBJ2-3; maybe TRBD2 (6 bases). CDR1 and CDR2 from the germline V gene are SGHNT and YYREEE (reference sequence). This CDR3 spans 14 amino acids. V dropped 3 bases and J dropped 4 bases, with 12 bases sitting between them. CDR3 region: CASSSQRVSDTQYF. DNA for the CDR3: TGTGCCAGCAGCTCTCAGCGGGTTTCAGATACGCAGTATTTT.

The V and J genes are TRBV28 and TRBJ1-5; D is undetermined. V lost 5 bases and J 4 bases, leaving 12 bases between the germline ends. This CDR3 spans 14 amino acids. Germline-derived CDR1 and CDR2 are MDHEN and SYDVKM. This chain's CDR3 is CASSPLGANQPQHF. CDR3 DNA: TGTGCCAGCAGTCCCCTGGGCGCTAATCAGCCCCAGCATTTT.

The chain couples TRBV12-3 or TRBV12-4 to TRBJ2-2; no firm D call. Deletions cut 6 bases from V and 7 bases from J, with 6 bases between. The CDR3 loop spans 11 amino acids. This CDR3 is CASRRSGELFF. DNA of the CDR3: TGTGCCAGCAGACGTAGCGGGGAGCTGTTTTTT.

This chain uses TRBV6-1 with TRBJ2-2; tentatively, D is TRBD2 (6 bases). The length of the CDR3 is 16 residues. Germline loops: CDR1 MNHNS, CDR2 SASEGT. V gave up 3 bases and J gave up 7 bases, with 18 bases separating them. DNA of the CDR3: TGTGCCAGCAGTGACCCCCCGGGGATGGGGGGCGGGGAGCTGTTTTTT. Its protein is CASSDPPGMGGGELFF.

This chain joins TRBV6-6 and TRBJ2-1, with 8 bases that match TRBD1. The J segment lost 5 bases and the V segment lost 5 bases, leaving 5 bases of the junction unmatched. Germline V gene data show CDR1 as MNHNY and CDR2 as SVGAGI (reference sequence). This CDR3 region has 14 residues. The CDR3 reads CASSDRGGNNEQFF. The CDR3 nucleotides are TGTGCCAGCAGTGACAGGGGAGGAAACAATGAGCAGTTCTTC.

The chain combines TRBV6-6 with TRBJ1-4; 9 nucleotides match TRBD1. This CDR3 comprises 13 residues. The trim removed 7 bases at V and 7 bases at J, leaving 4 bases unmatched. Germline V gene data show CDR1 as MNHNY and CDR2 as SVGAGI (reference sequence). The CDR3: CASTNRGPEKLFF. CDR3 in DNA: TGTGCCAGCACAAACAGGGGGCCTGAAAAACTGTTTTTT.

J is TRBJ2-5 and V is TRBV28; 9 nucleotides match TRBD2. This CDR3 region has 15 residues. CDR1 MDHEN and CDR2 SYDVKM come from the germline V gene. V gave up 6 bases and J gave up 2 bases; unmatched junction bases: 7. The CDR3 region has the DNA TGTGCCAGCAGAAGAGCGGGGGGAAGACAAGAGACCCAGTACTTC. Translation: CASRRAGGRQETQYF.

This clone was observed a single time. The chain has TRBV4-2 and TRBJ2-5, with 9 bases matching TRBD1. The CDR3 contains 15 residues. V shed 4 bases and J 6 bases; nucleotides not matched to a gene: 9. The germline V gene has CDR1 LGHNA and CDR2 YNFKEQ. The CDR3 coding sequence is TGTGCCAGCAGCCCTGACCCCGGGACAGGGCAGACCCAGTACTTC. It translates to CASSPDPGTGQTQYF.

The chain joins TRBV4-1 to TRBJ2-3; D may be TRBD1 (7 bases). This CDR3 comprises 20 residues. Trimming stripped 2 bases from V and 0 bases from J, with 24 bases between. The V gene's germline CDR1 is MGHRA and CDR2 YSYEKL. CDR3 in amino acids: CASSQSRQGEILASTDTQYF. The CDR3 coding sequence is TGCGCCAGCAGCCAAAGTCGGCAGGGGGAGATACTAGCTAGCACAGATACGCAGTATTTT.

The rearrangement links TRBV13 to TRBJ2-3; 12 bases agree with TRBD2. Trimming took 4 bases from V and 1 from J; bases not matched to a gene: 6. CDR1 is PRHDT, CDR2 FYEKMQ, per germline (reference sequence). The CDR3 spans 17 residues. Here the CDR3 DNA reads TGTGCCAGCAGCTCTAGACTAGCGGGGGTACGCACAGATACGCAGTATTTT. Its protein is CASSSRLAGVRTDTQYF.

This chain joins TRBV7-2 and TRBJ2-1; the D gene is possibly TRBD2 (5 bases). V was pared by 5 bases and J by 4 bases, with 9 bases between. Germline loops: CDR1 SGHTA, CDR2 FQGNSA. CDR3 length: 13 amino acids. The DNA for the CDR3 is TGTGCCAGCAGCGTCGGGATTTACAATGAGCAGTTCTTC. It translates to CASSVGIYNEQFF.

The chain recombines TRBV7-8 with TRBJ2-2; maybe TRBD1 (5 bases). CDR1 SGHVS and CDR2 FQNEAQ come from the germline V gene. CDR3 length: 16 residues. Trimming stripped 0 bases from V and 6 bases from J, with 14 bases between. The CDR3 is CASSLARWQGPGELFF. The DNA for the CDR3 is TGTGCCAGCAGCTTAGCGCGTTGGCAGGGTCCCGGGGAGCTGTTTTTT. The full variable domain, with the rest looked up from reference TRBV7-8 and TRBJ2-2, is GAGVSQSPRYKVAKRGQDVALRCDPISGHVSLFWYQQALGQGPEFLTYFQNEAQLDKSGLPSDRFFAERPEGSVSTLKIQRTQQEDSAVYLCASSLARWQGPGELFFGEGSRLTVL.

CDR3 nucleotide sequence: TGTGCCAGCAGCCAAGAGGGGGGAGGGCTGTTTTTT. Protein sequence: CASSQEGGGLFF. The chain is built from TRBV3-1 (or the pseudogene TRBV3-2) and TRBJ1-4; tentatively, D is TRBD1 (5 bases). The CDR3 loop spans 12 amino acids. Trimming took off 0 bases at V and 14 bases at J, with 10 bases between the two ends. The V gene's germline CDR1 is LGHDT and CDR2 YNNKEL (reference sequence).

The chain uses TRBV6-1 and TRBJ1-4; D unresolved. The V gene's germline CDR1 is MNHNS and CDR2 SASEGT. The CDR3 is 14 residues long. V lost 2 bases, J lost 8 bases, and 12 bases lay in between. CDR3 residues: CASSEIGVVEKLFF. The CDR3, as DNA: TGTGCCAGCAGTGAAATTGGTGTAGTAGAAAAACTGTTTTTT.

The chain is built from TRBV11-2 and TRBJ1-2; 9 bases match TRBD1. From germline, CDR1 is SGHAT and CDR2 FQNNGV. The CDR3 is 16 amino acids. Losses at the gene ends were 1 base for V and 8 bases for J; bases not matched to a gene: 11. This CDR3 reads CASSLASTGTGKGYTF. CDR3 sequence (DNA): TGTGCCAGCAGCTTAGCCTCGACCGGGACAGGGAAAGGCTACACCTTC.

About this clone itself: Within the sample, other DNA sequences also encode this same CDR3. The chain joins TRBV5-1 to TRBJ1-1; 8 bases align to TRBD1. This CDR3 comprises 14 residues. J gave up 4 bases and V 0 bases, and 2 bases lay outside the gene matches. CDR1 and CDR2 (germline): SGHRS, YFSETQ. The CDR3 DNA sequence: TGCGCCAGCAGCTTGGGAGGACAGGGCACTGAAGCTTTCTTT. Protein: CASSLGGQGTEAFF.

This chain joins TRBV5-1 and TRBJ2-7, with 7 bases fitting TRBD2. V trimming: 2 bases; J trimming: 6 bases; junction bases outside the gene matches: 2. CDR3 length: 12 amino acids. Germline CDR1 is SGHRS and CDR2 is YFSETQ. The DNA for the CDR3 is TGCGCCAGCAGCTTAGAGCGGGGCGAGCAGTACTTC. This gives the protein CASSLERGEQYF.

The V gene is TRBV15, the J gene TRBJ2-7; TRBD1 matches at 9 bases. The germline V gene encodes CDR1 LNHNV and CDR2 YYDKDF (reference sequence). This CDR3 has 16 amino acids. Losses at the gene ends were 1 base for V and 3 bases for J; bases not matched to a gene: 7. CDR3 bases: TGTGCCACCAGCAGAGGCAGAGGGACAGGGTTCTACGAGCAGTACTTC. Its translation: CATSRGRGTGFYEQYF.

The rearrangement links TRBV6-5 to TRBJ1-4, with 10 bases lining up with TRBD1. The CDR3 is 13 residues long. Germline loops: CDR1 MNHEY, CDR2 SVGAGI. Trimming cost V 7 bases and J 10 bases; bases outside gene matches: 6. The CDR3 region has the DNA TGTGCCAGCAATCGGGACAGGGGTGGAAAACTGTTTTTT. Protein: CASNRDRGGKLFF.